These 14 T cell receptor beta chains originate from one sample sequenced in a study of control samples from healthy donors and cancer patients. Assay: immunoSEQ multiplex PCR; the TCRdb copy retains only in-frame clones and omits some. The sample has some 200,000 clones, about 93% seen once. The specimen was blood. Receptors originate from a young man in good health.

V is TRBV7-3 and J is TRBJ1-4; 7 bases line up with TRBD1. CDR1 is SGHTA, CDR2 FQGTGA, per germline. The CDR3 consists of 15 residues. J was trimmed by 5 bases and V by 5 bases; bases with no gene match: 8. The CDR3 DNA follows: TGTGCCAGCAGCACAACGGGACAGCCAAATGAAAAACTGTTTTTT. This codes for CASSTTGQPNEKLFF.

This chain links TRBV19 with TRBJ2-4, with D possibly being TRBD1 (5 bases). Germline V gives CDR1 LNHDA, CDR2 SQIVND (reference sequence). Deletions cut 7 bases from V and 6 bases from J, with 19 bases between. The CDR3 extends over 15 amino acids. The CDR3 spells CASNSQGFTTNIQYF. Here the CDR3 DNA reads TGTGCCAGTAATTCCCAGGGATTTACGACAAACATTCAGTACTTC.

The chain employs TRBV29-1 and TRBJ1-2, with 9 nucleotides matching TRBD1. V dropped 2 bases and J dropped 6; count of bases not matched to a gene: 7. CDR1 and CDR2 (germline): SQVTM, ANQGSEA. The CDR3 totals 14 residues. CDR3 in amino acids: CSVEFNRGRHGYTF. In DNA form, the CDR3 reads TGCAGCGTTGAATTTAACAGGGGGCGCCATGGCTACACCTTC.

The chain carries TRBV19 and TRBJ1-2; 10 nucleotides line up with TRBD1. Germline V gene lookup returns CDR1 LNHDA and CDR2 SQIVND (reference sequence). Trimming at V came to 4 bases and at J to 8 bases, leaving 4 bases not matched to a gene. CDR3 length: 13 amino acids. The CDR3 DNA reads TGTGCCAGTAGTACCGGACAGGGGGGCGGCTACACCTTC. Its translation is CASSTGQGGGYTF.

The chain carries TRBV5-6 and TRBJ1-1; the D is unclear. Germline CDR1 reads SGHDT; CDR2 reads YYEEEE. Trimming cost V 4 bases and J 3 bases, with 7 bases left between them. CDR3 length: 12 amino acids. This CDR3 reads CASSRSYTEAFF. The CDR3 DNA reads TGTGCCAGCAGCCGGAGTTACACTGAAGCTTTCTTT.

The V call is TRBV28, the J call TRBJ1-6; 9 nucleotides align to TRBD1. Germline lookup yields CDR1 MDHEN and CDR2 SYDVKM. The CDR3 has 18 amino acids. Unmatched junction bases numbered 22, after V lost 5 bases and J lost 14 bases. The CDR3 nucleotides are TGTGCCAGCAGTCCTACACGACTCCGGGACAGGGAAAGAGAGTCCCTCCACTTT. Encoded protein: CASSPTRLRDRERESLHF.

V gene TRBV5-1 combines with J gene TRBJ2-5; D is possibly TRBD2 (6 bases). CDR3 length: 16 residues. The V end lost 0 bases, the J end lost 5 bases, and 17 bases lay between the germline ends. CDR1 is SGHRS and CDR2 is YFSETQ in the germline V gene. CDR3 DNA sequence: TGCGCCAGCAGCTTGGTCCCGGGAGCGGTAAGGGAGACCCAGTACTTC. Encoded protein: CASSLVPGAVRETQYF.

The V gene is TRBV4-1, the J gene TRBJ1-4; 11 bases fit TRBD1. CDR1 and CDR2 from the germline V gene are MGHRA and YSYEKL. The CDR3 length is 16 residues. With 1 base clipped from V and 4 bases from J, the junction kept 2 bases outside the gene matches. Here the CDR3 reads CASSQAGTGGNEKLFF. CDR3 nucleotides: TGCGCCAGCAGCCAAGCCGGGACAGGGGGTAATGAAAAACTGTTTTTT.

The J gene is TRBJ2-7, the V gene TRBV6-2 or TRBV6-3; TRBD1 might be the D (6 bases). This CDR3 comprises 14 residues. Trimming pared 6 bases from V and 3 bases from J, leaving 15 bases between. Germline V gene data show CDR1 as MNHEY and CDR2 as SVGEGT. The CDR3, as DNA: TGTGCCAGCAGCAAATCCGGACAGATCTACGAGCAGTACTTC. Amino acids: CASSKSGQIYEQYF.

Worth noting for this clone: In the same sample, other DNA sequences code for this CDR3. V is TRBV7-9 and J is TRBJ1-3; D is ambiguous. Looked up from germline, CDR1 is SEHNR and CDR2 is FQNEAQ (reference sequence). Deletions cut 3 bases from V and 4 bases from J, with 1 base between. The CDR3 is made up of 11 amino acids. In DNA, the CDR3 is TGTGCCAGCAGCTTGGGAAACACCATATATTTT. This sequence encodes CASSLGNTIYF. The full variable domain, its missing parts supplied by reference TRBV7-9 and TRBJ1-3, is DTGVSQNPRHKITKRGQNVTFRCDPISEHNRLYWYRQTLGQGPEFLTYFQNEAQLEKSRLLSDRFSAERPKGSFSTLEIQRTEQGDSAMYLCASSLGNTIYFGEGSWLTVV.

This clone was recorded only once. The rearrangement joins TRBV10-2 to TRBJ1-2, with TRBD1 matching over 7 bases. The CDR3 is made up of 17 amino acids. The germline CDR1 and CDR2 sequences are WSHSY and SAAADI. V trimming: 4 bases; J trimming: 3 bases; junction bases outside the gene matches: 14. The CDR3 nucleotides read TGCGCCAGCAGTGGAGCCCTTAAGACAGGGACTTACTATGGCTACACCTTC. Encoded protein: CASSGALKTGTYYGYTF.

J is TRBJ1-6 and V is TRBV2; 10 nucleotides agree with TRBD1. This CDR3 comprises 16 residues. CDR1 is SNHLY and CDR2 is FYNNEI in the germline V gene. Germline trimming cut 0 bases from V and 4 bases from J; bases unmatched to any gene: 0. CDR3 coding DNA: TGTGCCAGCAGTGAAGCGGGACAGGGGTATAATTCACCCCTCCACTTT. Translating it yields CASSEAGQGYNSPLHF.

The chain uses TRBV5-1 and TRBJ1-1; 8 nucleotides line up with TRBD1. Germline V CDR1 and CDR2: SGHRS, YFSETQ. CDR3 size: 16 residues. V was clipped by 2 bases and J by 7 bases; unmatched bases: 13. CDR3 region: CASSFELGQGLSEAFF. As DNA, the CDR3 is TGCGCCAGCAGCTTTGAGCTAGGACAGGGCCTTAGTGAAGCTTTCTTT. Variable domain in full (rest from reference TRBV5-1 and TRBJ1-1): KAGVTQTPRYLIKTRGQQVTLSCSPISGHRSVSWYQQTPGQGLQFLFEYFSETQRNKGNFPGRFSGRQFSNSRSEMNVSTLELGDSALYLCASSFELGQGLSEAFFGQGTRLTVV.

This chain's CDR3 is CASSPGTGYGYTF. CDR3 DNA: TGTGCCAGCTCACCAGGGACAGGGTATGGCTACACCTTC. The chain combines TRBV18 with TRBJ1-2; 9 bases are shared with TRBD1. With 2 bases clipped from V and 5 bases from J, the junction kept 0 bases outside the gene matches. Germline CDR1 reads KGHSH; CDR2 reads LQKENI. This CDR3 contains 13 residues.